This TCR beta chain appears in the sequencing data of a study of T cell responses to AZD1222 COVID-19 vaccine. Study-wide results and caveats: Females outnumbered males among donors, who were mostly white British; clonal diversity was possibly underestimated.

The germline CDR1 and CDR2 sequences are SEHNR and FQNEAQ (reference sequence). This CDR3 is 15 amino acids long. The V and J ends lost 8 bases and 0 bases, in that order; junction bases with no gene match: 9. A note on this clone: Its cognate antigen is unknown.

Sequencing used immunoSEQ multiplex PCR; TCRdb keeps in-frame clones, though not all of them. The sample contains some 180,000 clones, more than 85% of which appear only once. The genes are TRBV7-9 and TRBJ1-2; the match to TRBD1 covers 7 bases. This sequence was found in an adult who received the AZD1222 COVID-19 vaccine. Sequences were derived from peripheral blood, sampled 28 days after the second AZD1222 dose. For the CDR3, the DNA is TGTGCCAGCTCCTTACAGGGGCAAGCTAACTATGGCTACACCTTC. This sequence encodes CASSLQGQANYGYTF. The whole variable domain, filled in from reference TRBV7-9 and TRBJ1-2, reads DTGVSQNPRHKITKRGQNVTFRCDPISEHNRLYWYRQTLGQGPEFLTYFQNEAQLEKSRLLSDRFSAERPKGSFSTLEIQRTEQGDSAMYLCASSLQGQANYGYTFGSGTRLTVV.